This paragraph reports one TCR beta chain. No antigen is known for it. This entry is derived from a study of graft-versus-host responses after intestinal transplantation. Study-wide background: Induction with anti-thymocyte globulin, then tacrolimus and steroids for about 3 years, was given to all recipients. Study-level points and caveats: Recipient bone marrow held GvH clones, some seen earlier in ileum or blood.

Produced via immunoSEQ multiplex PCR; TCRdb's table is partial and in-frame only. This sample has 85,000 to 100,000 clones, with roughly 88% found just once. The germline V gene has CDR1 MNHNS and CDR2 SASEGT. This CDR3 region has 15 residues. Trimming shortened V by 6 bases and J by 6 bases, and 19 bases separated the two germline ends. This clonotype was obtained from a human patient who received an intestinal transplant, so some T cells may come from the graft donor. The starting material was PBMCs, obtained 255 days after intestinal transplant. The chain carries TRBV6-1 and TRBJ2-3; a weak D match, TRBD1 (6 bases). CDR3 DNA: TGTGCCAGCAGACAGGGACCAGGTCGGACGGATACGCAGTATTTT. Translation gives CASRQGPGRTDTQYF.